These 10 T cell receptor beta chains came from one sample sequenced in a study of blood T cell repertoires in COVID-19. The protocol was immunoSEQ multiplex PCR, while the TCRdb copy is restricted to in-frame clones and leaves out a portion. The sample carries some 200,000 clones, approximately 84% recorded once. What was sequenced was peripheral blood. The receptor set was obtained from a woman in her forties or fifties with active or convalescent COVID-19.

This clone was counted only a few times. CDR3 residues: CASSFSGQPQHF. The CDR3 coding sequence is TGTGCCAGCAGCTTCAGCGGGCAGCCCCAGCATTTT. V and J are TRBV14 and TRBJ1-5; D remains unclear. V was shortened by 5 bases and J by 7 bases, with 9 bases between the two germline ends. Germline CDR1 and CDR2: SGHDN and FVKESK. The CDR3 consists of 12 residues.

The chain recombines TRBV6-5 with TRBJ1-3; D uncertain. Germline assignment: CDR1 MNHEY and CDR2 SVGAGI. The CDR3 is 11 amino acids. V was cut by 8 bases and J by 2 bases, with 4 bases left in between. The CDR3 loop reads CASGPGNTIYF. The CDR3 DNA follows: TGTGCCAGCGGGCCTGGAAACACCATATATTTT.

The rearrangement joins TRBV27 to TRBJ1-2; tentatively, D is TRBD1 (6 bases). From germline, CDR1 is MNHEY and CDR2 SMNVEV (reference sequence). Trimming took off 6 bases at V and 0 bases at J, with 14 bases between the two ends. The CDR3 loop spans 15 amino acids. CDR3 in amino acids: CASRPSTGSNYGYTF. The CDR3 DNA follows: TGTGCCAGCAGACCCTCGACAGGCTCTAACTATGGCTACACCTTC.

The V gene is TRBV5-1, the J gene TRBJ1-3; no clear D. V lost 4 bases and J 2 bases, leaving 13 bases between the germline ends. CDR3 length: 15 amino acids. From germline, CDR1 is SGHRS and CDR2 YFSETQ. The CDR3 sequence is CASSRSGSTGNTIYF. The CDR3 DNA follows: TGCGCCAGCAGCCGTTCGGGGTCAACTGGAAACACCATATATTTT.

The chain uses TRBV28 and TRBJ1-2; the D gene is possibly TRBD1 (5 bases). Trimming pared 2 bases from V and 4 bases from J, leaving 11 bases between. This CDR3 contains 14 residues. Germline V gene data show CDR1 as MDHEN and CDR2 as SYDVKM. The CDR3 coding sequence is TGTGCCAGCAGTTTAAGTAGGGGCGGCTATGGCTACACCTTC. Amino acids: CASSLSRGGYGYTF.

The J gene is TRBJ2-7, the V gene TRBV6-6; D unresolved. Germline V lookup: CDR1 MNHNY, CDR2 SVGAGI (reference sequence). This CDR3 contains 14 residues. Trimming left V 2 bases short and J 1 base short, with 9 bases between. This CDR3 reads CASSYETGSYEQYV. The CDR3 DNA reads as TGTGCCAGCAGTTACGAGACTGGATCCTACGAGCAGTACGTC.

The V gene is TRBV6-5, the J gene TRBJ1-1; 8 bases agree with TRBD1. The germline V gene encodes CDR1 MNHEY and CDR2 SVGAGI. The CDR3 runs to 14 residues. J gave up 5 bases and V 2 bases, and 4 bases lay outside the gene matches. The CDR3 loop reads CASSYRTGTTEAFF. Here the CDR3 DNA reads TGTGCCAGCAGTTACCGGACAGGGACTACTGAAGCTTTCTTT.

The chain employs TRBV28 and TRBJ1-1, with D possibly TRBD1 on 6 matching bases. The CDR3 has 15 amino acids. Trimming cost V 7 bases and J 6 bases, with 21 bases left between them. Per germline, CDR1 MDHEN and CDR2 SYDVKM. CDR3 residues: CASILGGALGAEAFF. CDR3 DNA: TGTGCCAGCATCTTGGGGGGGGCCCTGGGTGCTGAAGCTTTCTTT.

This sequence joins TRBV29-1 and TRBJ1-4, with D possibly being TRBD1 (5 bases). CDR3 size: 14 residues. Trimming pared 2 bases from V and 3 bases from J, leaving 10 bases between. From germline, CDR1 is SQVTM and CDR2 ANQGSEA. The CDR3 reads CSVELAGSNEKLFF. CDR3 sequence (DNA): TGCAGCGTTGAATTAGCAGGGTCTAATGAAAAACTGTTTTTT.

The chain couples TRBV5-4 to TRBJ2-2; 7 bases align to TRBD1. The germline V gene has CDR1 SGHNT and CDR2 YYREEE (reference sequence). The CDR3 is 15 residues long. J was trimmed by 6 bases and V by 4 bases; bases with no gene match: 9. The CDR3 DNA follows: TGTGCCAGCAGCCTGGGACAGCTAAGATCCGGGGAGCTGTTTTTT. Protein: CASSLGQLRSGELFF.